This T cell receptor (beta chain) derives from a study of T cells in tuberculosis. Thawed, overnight-rested PBMC were stained with GMM-loaded CD1B tetramer, viability dye and anti-CD3, then sorted. The lipid loaded on the CD1B tetramers was C32 glucose monomycolate from Rhodococcus equi. The CDR3 is made up of 15 amino acids. Germline V gives CDR1 SGHTA, CDR2 FQGNSA. The V segment lost 5 bases and the J segment 7 bases; nucleotides outside the gene matches: 8. Study-wide points: Low-affinity CD1B-GMM tetramer-binding T cells may have been missed.

This clone was picked up one time. No alpha-beta pairing information exists for these sequences. Generated by immunoSEQ multiplex PCR, the TCRdb table keeps only in-frame clones and is missing some. The table includes 88,000 or so clones, roughly 90% detected once. This clonotype was sampled from an adult woman with latent tuberculosis. Sequences were obtained from CD1b-GMM tetramer-negative cells sorted from PBMCs. V usage is TRBV7-2 and J usage is TRBJ1-6; TRBD1 aligns across 7 bases. The CDR3 bases are TGTGCCAGCAGCCAACAGGGGAATTTGAATTCACCCCTCCACTTT. Its protein is CASSQQGNLNSPLHF. Full variable domain (remainder filled in from reference TRBV7-2 and TRBJ1-6): GAGVSQSPSNKVTEKGKDVELRCDPISGHTALYWYRQSLGQGLEFLIYFQGNSAPDKSGLPSDRFSAERTGGSVSTLTIQRTQQEDSAVYLCASSQQGNLNSPLHFGNGTRLTVT.